Listed below are T cell receptor beta chains from one sample, sequenced in a study of T cells in Graves' hyperthyroidism and ophthalmopathy. TCRdb re-called the multiplex PCR reads with MiXCR, one entry per CDR3 protein. The data show approximately 600,000 distinct CDR3 sequences, under 25% seen once. The sample taken for sequencing was blood. The receptors were sampled from a man aged 25 to 40 with Graves' ophthalmopathy. CDR3s leave out the opening cysteine and the closing phenylalanine or tryptophan.

v_call	cdr3_aa
TRBV29-1	SVGAGLNTEAF
TRBV19	ASSTHGQAGTSPLH
TRBV20-1	SASLSRPPGYSPLH
TRBV5-1	ASSAGTSGRADTQY
TRBV20-1	SARVGGWSNQPQH
TRBV6-1	ASSSTRGEGRTDTQY
TRBV9	ASSVARKWRQKGRLGPVEQY
TRBV27	ASSPFGDTQY
TRBV27	ASSLLAGSLRISYNEQF
TRBV7-8	ASSLVRTPKVGNQPQH
TRBV6-1	ASSEEDTTATNEKLF
TRBV6-1	ANLTGPSSGNTIY
TRBV19	ASSRGQAASGNTIY
TRBV6-1	ASRDTAGSPLH
TRBV27	ASRATGVGNQPQH
TRBV4-2	ASSRPRGLAYQETQY
TRBV11-2	ASRPPGTGELF
TRBV7-9	ASTPSDRTSGSYGQY
TRBV18	ASSPGQGITQPQH
TRBV28	ASSLGVKLF
TRBV5-4	ASTKGQTYNEQF
TRBV3-1	ASSPSGTRTIEQY
TRBV12-3/TRBV12-4	ASSLSPTPGETQY
TRBV6-5	ASSYGGQGTYNSPLH
TRBV20-1	SARAGLAGFKNIQY
TRBV20-1	SARGLAGVINEQF
TRBV11-2	ASSLRIAGNYNEQF
TRBV15	ATSRDPLSRTQY
TRBV20-1	SARDRTEEQF
TRBV20-1	SASTGTNTGELF
TRBV5-1	ASSSGGSHTGELF
TRBV6-1	ASSLAGDTYEQY
TRBV5-8	ASSFGTRRDTEAF
TRBV20-1	SARVREGLHNEQF
TRBV2	ASSQGSDTQY
TRBV7-2	ASSPAFSDTQY
TRBV4-1	ASSQKGGQGETQY
TRBV12-3/TRBV12-4	ASSLRGSGNTIY
TRBV5-1	ASSLSREPYGYT
TRBV7-2	ASSLAQGWMNTEAF